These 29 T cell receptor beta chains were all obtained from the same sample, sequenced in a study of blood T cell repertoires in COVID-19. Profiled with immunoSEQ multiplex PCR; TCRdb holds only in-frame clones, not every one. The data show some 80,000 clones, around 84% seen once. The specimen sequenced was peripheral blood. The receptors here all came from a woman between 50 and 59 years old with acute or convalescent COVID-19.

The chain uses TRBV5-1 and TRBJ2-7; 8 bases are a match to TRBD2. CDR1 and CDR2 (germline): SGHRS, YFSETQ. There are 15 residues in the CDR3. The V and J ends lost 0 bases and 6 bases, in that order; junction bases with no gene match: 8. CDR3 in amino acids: CASSLGLSGSTEQYF. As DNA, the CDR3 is TGCGCCAGCAGCTTGGGACTGAGCGGGAGTACCGAGCAGTACTTC.

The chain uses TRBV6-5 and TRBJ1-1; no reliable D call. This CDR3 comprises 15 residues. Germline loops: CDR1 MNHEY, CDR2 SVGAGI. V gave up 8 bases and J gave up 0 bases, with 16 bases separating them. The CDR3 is CASARDGEVNTEAFF. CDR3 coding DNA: TGTGCCAGCGCCCGTGACGGGGAGGTGAACACTGAAGCTTTCTTT.

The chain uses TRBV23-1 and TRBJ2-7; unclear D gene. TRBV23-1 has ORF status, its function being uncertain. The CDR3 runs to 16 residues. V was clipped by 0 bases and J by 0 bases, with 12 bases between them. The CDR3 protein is CASSQSNRPSSYEQYF. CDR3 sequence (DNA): TGCGCCAGCAGTCAATCCAACCGACCTAGCTCCTACGAGCAGTACTTC.

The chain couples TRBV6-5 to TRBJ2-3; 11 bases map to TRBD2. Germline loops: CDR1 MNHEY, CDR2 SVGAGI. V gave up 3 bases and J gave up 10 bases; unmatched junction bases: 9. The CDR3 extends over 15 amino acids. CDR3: CASSYNSGGARAQYF. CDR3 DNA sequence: TGTGCCAGCAGTTATAATAGCGGGGGGGCCCGGGCGCAGTATTTT.

CDR3: CASKTSREAKNIQYF. CDR3 DNA: TGTGCCAGCAAGACTAGTAGGGAGGCCAAAAACATTCAGTACTTC. The chain employs TRBV19 and TRBJ2-4; D perhaps matches TRBD2 (6 bases). This CDR3 contains 15 residues. Trimming stripped 9 bases from V and 1 base from J, with 16 bases between. Germline V gives CDR1 LNHDA, CDR2 SQIVND (reference sequence).

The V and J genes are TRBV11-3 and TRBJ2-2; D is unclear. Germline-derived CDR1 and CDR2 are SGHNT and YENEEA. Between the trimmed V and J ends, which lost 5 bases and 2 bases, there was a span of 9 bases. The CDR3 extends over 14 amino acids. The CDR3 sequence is CASSKLSNTGELFF. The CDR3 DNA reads TGTGCCAGCAGCAAACTAAGCAACACCGGGGAGCTGTTTTTT.

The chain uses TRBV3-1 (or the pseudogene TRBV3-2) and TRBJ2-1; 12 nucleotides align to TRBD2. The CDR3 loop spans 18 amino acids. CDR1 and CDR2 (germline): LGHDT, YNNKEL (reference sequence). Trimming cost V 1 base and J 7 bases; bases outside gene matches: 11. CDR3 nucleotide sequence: TGTGCCAGCAGCCAAGCGCTTCTAGCGGGAGGGCCCGGAAATGAGCAGTTCTTC. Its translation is CASSQALLAGGPGNEQFF.

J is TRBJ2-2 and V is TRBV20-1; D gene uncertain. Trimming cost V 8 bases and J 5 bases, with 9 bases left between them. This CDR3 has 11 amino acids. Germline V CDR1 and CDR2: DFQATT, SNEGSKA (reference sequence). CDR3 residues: CSSGGTGELFF. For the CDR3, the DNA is TGCAGTTCAGGTGGGACCGGGGAGCTGTTTTTT.

This CDR3 reads CASSFHWTSTYGYTF. CDR3 coding DNA: TGTGCCAGCAGCTTTCATTGGACAAGTACATATGGCTACACCTTC. The V call is TRBV5-8, the J call TRBJ1-2, with TRBD1 as a possible D gene (5 bases). Germline-derived CDR1 and CDR2 are SGHTS and YDEGEE. CDR3 length: 15 residues. The V and J ends lost 2 bases and 5 bases respectively, with 16 bases between them.

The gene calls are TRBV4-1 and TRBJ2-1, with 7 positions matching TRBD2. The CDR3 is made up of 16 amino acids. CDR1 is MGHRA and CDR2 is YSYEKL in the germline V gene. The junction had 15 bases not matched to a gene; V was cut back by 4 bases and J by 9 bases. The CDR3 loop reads CASSPYNAGVSSEQFF. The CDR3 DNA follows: TGCGCCAGCAGCCCCTACAACGCGGGAGTATCTAGTGAGCAGTTCTTC.

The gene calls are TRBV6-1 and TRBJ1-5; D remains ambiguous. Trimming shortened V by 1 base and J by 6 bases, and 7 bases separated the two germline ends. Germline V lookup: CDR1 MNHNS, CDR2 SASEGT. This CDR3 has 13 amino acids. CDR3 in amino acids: CASSEGLVQPQHF. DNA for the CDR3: TGTGCCAGCAGTGAAGGTCTAGTTCAGCCCCAGCATTTT.

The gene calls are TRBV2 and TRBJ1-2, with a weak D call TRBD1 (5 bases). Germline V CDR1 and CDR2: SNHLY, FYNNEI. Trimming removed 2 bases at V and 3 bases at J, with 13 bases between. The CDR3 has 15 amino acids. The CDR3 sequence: CASSERTPGYYGYTF. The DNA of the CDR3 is TGTGCCAGCAGTGAACGGACACCCGGGTACTATGGCTACACCTTC.

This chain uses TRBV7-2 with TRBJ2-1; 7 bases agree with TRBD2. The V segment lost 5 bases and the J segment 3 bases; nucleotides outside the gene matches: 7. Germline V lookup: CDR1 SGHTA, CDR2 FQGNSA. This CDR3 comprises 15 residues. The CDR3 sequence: CASSRPSGNYNEQFF. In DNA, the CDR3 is TGTGCCAGCAGCCGCCCTAGCGGAAACTACAATGAGCAGTTCTTC. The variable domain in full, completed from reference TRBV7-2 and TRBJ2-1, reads GAGVSQSPSNKVTEKGKDVELRCDPISGHTALYWYRQSLGQGLEFLIYFQGNSAPDKSGLPSDRFSAERTGGSVSTLTIQRTQQEDSAVYLCASSRPSGNYNEQFFGPGTRLTVL.

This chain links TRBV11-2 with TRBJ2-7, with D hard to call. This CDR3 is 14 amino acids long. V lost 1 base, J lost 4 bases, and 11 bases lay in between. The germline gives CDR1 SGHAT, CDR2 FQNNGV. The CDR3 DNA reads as TGTGCCAGCAGCTTAGCACAGATCCTGTACGAGCAGTACTTC. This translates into CASSLAQILYEQYF.

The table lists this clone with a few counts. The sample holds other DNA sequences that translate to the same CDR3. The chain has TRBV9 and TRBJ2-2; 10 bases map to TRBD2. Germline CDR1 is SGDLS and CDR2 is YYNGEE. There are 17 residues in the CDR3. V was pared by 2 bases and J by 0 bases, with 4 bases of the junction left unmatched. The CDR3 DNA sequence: TGTGCCAGCAGCGTTCCAGCGGGGGGGGCGAACACCGGGGAGCTGTTTTTT. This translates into CASSVPAGGANTGELFF.

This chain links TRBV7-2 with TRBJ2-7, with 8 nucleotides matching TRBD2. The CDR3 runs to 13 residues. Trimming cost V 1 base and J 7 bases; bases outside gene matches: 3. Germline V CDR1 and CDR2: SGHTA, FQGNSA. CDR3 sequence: CASSLGGGQEQYF. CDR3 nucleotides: TGTGCCAGCAGCTTAGGCGGGGGGCAGGAGCAGTACTTC.

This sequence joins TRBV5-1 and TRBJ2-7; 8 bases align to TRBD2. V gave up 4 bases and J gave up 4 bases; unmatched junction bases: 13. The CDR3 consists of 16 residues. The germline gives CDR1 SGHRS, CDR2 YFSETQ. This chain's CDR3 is CASSPGFGTRSYEQYF. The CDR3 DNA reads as TGCGCCAGCAGCCCGGGTTTCGGGACTAGATCTTACGAGCAGTACTTC. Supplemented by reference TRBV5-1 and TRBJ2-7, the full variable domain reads KAGVTQTPRYLIKTRGQQVTLSCSPISGHRSVSWYQQTPGQGLQFLFEYFSETQRNKGNFPGRFSGRQFSNSRSEMNVSTLELGDSALYLCASSPGFGTRSYEQYFGPGTRLTVT.

CDR3 DNA sequence: TGCGCCAGCAGCTTGAGGCAGGGGGCAGGCTACGAGCAGTACTTC. Protein product: CASSLRQGAGYEQYF. The V call is TRBV5-1, the J call TRBJ2-7; 8 bases map to TRBD1. The junction had 6 bases not matched to a gene; V was cut back by 1 base and J by 3 bases. The CDR3 loop spans 15 amino acids. Germline CDR1 SGHRS, CDR2 YFSETQ.

Here the CDR3 reads CASSLARGASTDTQYF. DNA of the CDR3: TGTGCCAGCAGCTTAGCCAGGGGGGCTAGCACAGATACGCAGTATTTT. The chain employs TRBV13 and TRBJ2-3, with D possibly being TRBD1 (7 bases). The CDR3 spans 16 residues. Germline CDR1 PRHDT, CDR2 FYEKMQ (reference sequence). V dropped 1 base and J dropped 0 bases, with 11 bases sitting between them.

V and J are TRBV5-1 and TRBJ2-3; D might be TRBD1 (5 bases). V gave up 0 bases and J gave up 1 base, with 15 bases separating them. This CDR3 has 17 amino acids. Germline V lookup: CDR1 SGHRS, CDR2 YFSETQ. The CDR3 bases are TGCGCCAGCAGCTTGGCAGGGTTTGGGGCACGCACAGATACGCAGTATTTT. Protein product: CASSLAGFGARTDTQYF.

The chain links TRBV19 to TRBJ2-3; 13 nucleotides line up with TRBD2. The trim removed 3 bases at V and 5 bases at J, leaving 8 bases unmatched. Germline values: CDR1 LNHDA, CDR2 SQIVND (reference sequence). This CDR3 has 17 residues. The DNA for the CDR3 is TGTGCCAGTAGTATTCAGCGACTAGCGGGAGGAGGAGATACGCAGTATTTT. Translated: CASSIQRLAGGGDTQYF.

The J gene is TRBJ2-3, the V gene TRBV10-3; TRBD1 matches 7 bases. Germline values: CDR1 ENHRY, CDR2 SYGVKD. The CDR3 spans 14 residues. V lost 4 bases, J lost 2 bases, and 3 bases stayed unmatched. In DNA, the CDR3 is TGTGCCATCAGTGGGGACAGTACCACAGATACGCAGTATTTT. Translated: CAISGDSTTDTQYF.

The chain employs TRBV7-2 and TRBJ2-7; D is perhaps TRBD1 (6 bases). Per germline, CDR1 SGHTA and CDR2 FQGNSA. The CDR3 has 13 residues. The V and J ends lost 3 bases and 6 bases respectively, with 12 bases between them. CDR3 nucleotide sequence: TGTGCCAGCAGCTTGGGACAATCCGCCGAGCAGTACTTC. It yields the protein CASSLGQSAEQYF.

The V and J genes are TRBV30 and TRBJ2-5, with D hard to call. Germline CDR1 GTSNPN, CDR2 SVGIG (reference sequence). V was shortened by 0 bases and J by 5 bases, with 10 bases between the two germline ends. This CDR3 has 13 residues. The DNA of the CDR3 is TGTGCCTGGAGTGTACACAGTCCGGAGACCCAGTACTTC. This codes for CAWSVHSPETQYF.

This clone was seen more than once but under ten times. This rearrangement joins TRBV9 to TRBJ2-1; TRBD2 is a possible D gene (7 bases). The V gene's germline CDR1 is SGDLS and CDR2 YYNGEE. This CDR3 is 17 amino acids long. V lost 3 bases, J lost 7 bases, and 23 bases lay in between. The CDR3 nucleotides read TGTGCCAGCAGCGCCAGGTTCACAGGGAGGGATTTGAATGAGCAGTTCTTC. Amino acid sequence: CASSARFTGRDLNEQFF.

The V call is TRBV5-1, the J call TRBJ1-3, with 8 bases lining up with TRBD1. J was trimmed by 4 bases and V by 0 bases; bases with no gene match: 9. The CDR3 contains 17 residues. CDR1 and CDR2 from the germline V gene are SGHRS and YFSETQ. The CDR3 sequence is CASSLVPRGLSGNTIYF. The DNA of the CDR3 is TGCGCCAGCAGCTTGGTTCCCAGGGGGCTATCGGGAAACACCATATATTTT.

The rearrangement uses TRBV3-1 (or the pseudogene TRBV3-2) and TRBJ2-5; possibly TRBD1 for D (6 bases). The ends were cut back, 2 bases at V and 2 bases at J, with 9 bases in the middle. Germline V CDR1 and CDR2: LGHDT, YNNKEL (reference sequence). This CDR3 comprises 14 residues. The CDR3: CASSQRQVQETQYF. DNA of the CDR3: TGTGCCAGCAGCCAACGACAGGTACAAGAGACCCAGTACTTC.

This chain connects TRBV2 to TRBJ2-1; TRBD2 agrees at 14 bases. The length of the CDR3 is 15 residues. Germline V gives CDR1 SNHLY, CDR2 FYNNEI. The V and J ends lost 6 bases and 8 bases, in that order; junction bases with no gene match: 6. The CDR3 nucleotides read TGTGCCAGCAGCGGGACTAGCGGGAGTCGGTATGAGCAGTTCTTC. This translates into CASSGTSGSRYEQFF.

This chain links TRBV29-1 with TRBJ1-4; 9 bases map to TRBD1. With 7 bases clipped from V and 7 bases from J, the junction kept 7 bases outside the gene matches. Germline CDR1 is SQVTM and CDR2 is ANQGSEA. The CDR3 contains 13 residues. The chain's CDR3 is CSADRGSGEKLFF. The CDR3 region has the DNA TGCAGCGCTGACAGGGGGAGTGGTGAAAAACTGTTTTTT.